One and the same sample provided the 31 T cell receptor beta chains below, sequenced in a study of shared clonotypes between healthy human individuals. Produced via immunoSEQ multiplex PCR; TCRdb's table is partial and in-frame only. The sample carries hundreds of thousands of clones, approximately 74% recorded once. The source material was memory CD4+ T cells sorted from blood. The subset denotes: CD45RA-negative fraction. All receptors derive from a young woman in good health.

The chain links TRBV6-7 to TRBJ1-2; D is unclear. TRBV6-7 counts as an open reading frame of uncertain function. Trimming removed 2 bases from V and 8 bases from J, with 6 bases in between. There are 11 residues in the CDR3. CDR3 in DNA: TGTGCCAGCAGTTACAGGGAGGGCTACACCTTC. It specifies CASSYREGYTF.

The J gene is TRBJ2-4, the V gene TRBV5-8; D remains ambiguous. Between the trimmed V and J ends, which lost 0 bases and 0 bases, there was a span of 7 bases. Germline CDR1 is SGHTS and CDR2 is YDEGEE. The CDR3 length is 15 residues. CDR3 region: CASSLEQLAKNIQYF. CDR3 in DNA: TGTGCCAGCAGCTTGGAACAATTAGCCAAAAACATTCAGTACTTC.

This clone was observed once. Other DNA sequences in this specimen translate into the identical CDR3. This chain connects TRBV11-2 to TRBJ2-1; 8 bases agree with TRBD1. CDR1 and CDR2 (germline): SGHAT, FQNNGV. This CDR3 is 14 amino acids long. V gave up 5 bases and J gave up 3 bases; unmatched junction bases: 3. The CDR3 DNA sequence: TGTGCCAGCAGCCCAGGACAGGGCTACAATGAGCAGTTCTTC. Encoded protein: CASSPGQGYNEQFF.

The rearrangement links TRBV7-9 to TRBJ2-7; a possible D gene is TRBD2 (6 bases). CDR1 and CDR2 (germline): SEHNR, FQNEAQ (reference sequence). This CDR3 is built from 13 residues. V dropped 8 bases and J dropped 5 bases, with 16 bases sitting between them. This CDR3 reads CASHSRERDEQYF. For the CDR3, the DNA is TGTGCCAGCCACTCTCGGGAGCGCGACGAGCAGTACTTC.

The rearrangement joins TRBV9 to TRBJ2-3, with 8 bases matching TRBD2. Looked up from germline, CDR1 is SGDLS and CDR2 is YYNGEE. The junction had 5 bases not matched to a gene; V was cut back by 3 bases and J by 5 bases. This CDR3 has 14 amino acids. The CDR3 region is CASSAGRARDTQYF. The CDR3 DNA reads as TGTGCCAGCAGCGCCGGGAGGGCCCGAGATACGCAGTATTTT.

The rearrangement uses TRBV9 and TRBJ2-6; possibly TRBD1 for D (6 bases). Germline assignment: CDR1 SGDLS and CDR2 YYNGEE. V was clipped by 3 bases and J by 0 bases, with 19 bases between them. The length of the CDR3 is 19 residues. The CDR3 sequence is CASSALQGWSLSGANVLTF. The CDR3, as DNA: TGTGCCAGCAGCGCGCTACAGGGTTGGAGCCTCTCTGGGGCCAACGTCCTGACTTTC.

This sequence joins TRBV5-4 and TRBJ2-7, with TRBD1 identical over 7 bases. CDR1 and CDR2 (germline): SGHNT, YYREEE (reference sequence). The CDR3 covers 15 residues. V was clipped by 0 bases and J by 0 bases; unmatched bases: 3. The CDR3 is CASSLEHRGSYEQYF. The CDR3 bases are TGTGCCAGCAGCTTGGAGCACAGGGGCTCCTACGAGCAGTACTTC.

This clone was seen just once. The chain joins TRBV29-1 to TRBJ2-5, with D maybe TRBD1 (5 bases). The CDR3 loop spans 13 amino acids. Germline V gives CDR1 SQVTM, CDR2 ANQGSEA. Trimming shortened V by 7 bases and J by 3 bases, and 15 bases separated the two germline ends. The CDR3 protein is CSAHQGGEETQYF. The DNA for the CDR3 is TGCAGCGCCCACCAGGGCGGTGAAGAGACCCAGTACTTC.

V usage is TRBV6-1 and J usage is TRBJ1-5; D remains unclear. Germline values: CDR1 MNHNS, CDR2 SASEGT. The CDR3 has 13 amino acids. Trimming removed 6 bases from V and 0 bases from J, with 6 bases in between. In DNA, the CDR3 is TGTGCCAGCAGCCCGAATAGCAATCAGCCCCAGCATTTT. Translated: CASSPNSNQPQHF.

This chain joins TRBV2 and TRBJ2-1; TRBD2 matches 7 bases. The trim removed 5 bases at V and 4 bases at J, leaving 14 bases unmatched. The germline V gene has CDR1 SNHLY and CDR2 FYNNEI. The CDR3 loop spans 17 amino acids. CDR3 protein: CASSSPGLAEGYNEQFF. The DNA of the CDR3 is TGTGCCAGCAGTTCCCCGGGGCTAGCGGAGGGGTACAATGAGCAGTTCTTC.

The J gene is TRBJ2-1, the V gene TRBV4-1; possible D gene TRBD2, 5 bases. The CDR3 is 15 residues long. Germline V CDR1 and CDR2: MGHRA, YSYEKL. V shed 3 bases and J shed 0 bases, with 9 bases lying between them. The CDR3 protein is CASSQTTTSYNEQFF. The CDR3 bases are TGCGCCAGCAGCCAGACGACTACCTCCTACAATGAGCAGTTCTTC.

The genes are TRBV27 and TRBJ1-5; D is ambiguous. This CDR3 spans 16 amino acids. Germline CDR1 reads MNHEY; CDR2 reads SMNVEV (reference sequence). V lost 2 bases and J lost 4, with 15 bases in between. CDR3 protein: CASSLIYGSGNQPQHF. CDR3 sequence (DNA): TGTGCCAGCAGTTTAATTTACGGTTCGGGGAATCAGCCCCAGCATTTT.

The chain links TRBV7-8 to TRBJ2-1; TRBD2 agrees at 8 bases. The CDR3 extends over 16 amino acids. J gave up 0 bases and V 3 bases, and 4 bases lay outside the gene matches. CDR1 and CDR2 (germline): SGHVS, FQNEAQ. The DNA for the CDR3 is TGTGCCAGCAGCTTGCTAGCGGGTAGCTCCTACAATGAGCAGTTCTTC. It is translated as CASSLLAGSSYNEQFF.

The chain recombines TRBV11-2 with TRBJ2-1, with D possibly being TRBD1 (5 bases). V was cut by 3 bases and J by 7 bases, with 10 bases left in between. Germline V gives CDR1 SGHAT, CDR2 FQNNGV. This CDR3 contains 13 residues. The CDR3 reads CASSFGHANEQFF. CDR3 coding DNA: TGTGCCAGCAGCTTCGGACACGCAAATGAGCAGTTCTTC.

This clone was seen just once. This could be a read error, since a much larger clone is one nucleotide away. This chain connects TRBV4-2 to TRBJ1-2; a possible D gene is TRBD1 (6 bases). Germline lookup yields CDR1 LGHNA and CDR2 YNFKEQ. The CDR3 runs to 19 residues. Here the CDR3 DNA reads TGTGCCAACAGCCAAGATCTGTCGACAGGTTGGGGATCGGCCTATGGCTACACCTTC. This sequence encodes CANSQDLSTGWGSAYGYTF.

This clone was seen many times. This chain connects TRBV28 to TRBJ2-3, with D maybe TRBD1 (5 bases). This CDR3 comprises 17 residues. Germline assignment: CDR1 MDHEN and CDR2 SYDVKM. Trimming shortened V by 2 bases and J by 2 bases, and 17 bases separated the two germline ends. The CDR3 sequence: CASSLGATVLITDTQYF. The CDR3 DNA reads TGTGCCAGCAGTTTAGGGGCAACCGTCTTGATCACAGATACGCAGTATTTT.

CDR3 amino acids: CATSGVDYSNQPQHF. The CDR3 nucleotides are TGTGCCACCAGCGGGGTAGACTATAGCAATCAGCCCCAGCATTTT. The chain couples TRBV15 to TRBJ1-5; D call uncertain. Per the germline V gene, CDR1 is LNHNV and CDR2 is YYDKDF (reference sequence). Trimming left V 5 bases short and J 0 bases short, with 11 bases between. This CDR3 has 15 residues.

The chain is built from TRBV6-5 and TRBJ2-2; TRBD2 might be the D (6 bases). The CDR3 totals 15 residues. Trimming stripped 2 bases from V and 5 bases from J, with 12 bases between. Per germline, CDR1 MNHEY and CDR2 SVGAGI. The CDR3 DNA follows: TGTGCCAGCAGTTACGAGCGGGTGGGGACCGGGGAGCTGTTTTTT. Protein: CASSYERVGTGELFF.

A few counts support this clone. V gene TRBV18 combines with J gene TRBJ1-2; perhaps TRBD1 as D (6 bases). Germline V gives CDR1 KGHSH, CDR2 LQKENI. The CDR3 loop spans 13 amino acids. The V gene lost 0 bases and the J gene lost 7 bases, with 9 bases spanning the gap. CDR3 sequence (DNA): TGTGCCAGCTCACCACCGGGGGCGATTGGCTACACCTTC. Translation gives CASSPPGAIGYTF.

This chain connects TRBV28 to TRBJ2-5; possibly TRBD1 for D (5 bases). V was trimmed by 7 bases and J by 2 bases, leaving 11 bases between them. Per the germline V gene, CDR1 is MDHEN and CDR2 is SYDVKM. This CDR3 spans 13 amino acids. CDR3: CASTRQLQETQYF. The CDR3 nucleotides are TGTGCCAGCACTCGACAGCTTCAAGAGACCCAGTACTTC.

This sequence joins TRBV14 and TRBJ2-1; tentatively, D is TRBD1 (5 bases). Germline-derived CDR1 and CDR2 are SGHDN and FVKESK. Trimming removed 2 bases from V and 15 bases from J, with 11 bases in between. CDR3 length: 11 amino acids. For the CDR3, the DNA is TGTGCCAGCAGCCAACTGGGGCATAGGTTCTTC. Protein sequence: CASSQLGHRFF.

The CDR3 coding sequence is TGTGCCAGCAGTGAAAATGACAGGGTCCGATACTTC. Its protein product is CASSENDRVRYF. V is TRBV2 and J is TRBJ2-7, with TRBD1 matching over 7 bases. CDR1 and CDR2 (germline): SNHLY, FYNNEI. V shed 2 bases, J shed 13 bases, and the junction held 8 bases outside the gene matches. This CDR3 spans 12 amino acids.

The chain couples TRBV19 to TRBJ1-1, with D hard to call. The ends were cut back, 1 base at V and 5 bases at J, with 14 bases in the middle. This CDR3 region has 15 residues. CDR1 and CDR2 (germline): LNHDA, SQIVND (reference sequence). CDR3 in amino acids: CASSIATGWLTEAFF. The CDR3 nucleotides are TGTGCCAGTAGTATAGCGACGGGGTGGTTAACTGAAGCTTTCTTT.

The chain links TRBV5-1 to TRBJ2-7; D possibly matches TRBD1 or TRBD2 (5 bases each). Looked up from germline, CDR1 is SGHRS and CDR2 is YFSETQ. The ends were cut back, 3 bases at V and 3 bases at J, with 13 bases in the middle. This CDR3 contains 14 residues. CDR3 loop: CASSSRDGDYEQYF. The CDR3, as DNA: TGCGCCAGCAGCTCCCGGGACGGCGACTACGAGCAGTACTTC.

Turning to this clone: The sample carries other DNA sequences with the same CDR3. The V and J genes are TRBV7-8 and TRBJ1-4; D might be TRBD1 (6 bases). Germline CDR1 and CDR2: SGHVS and FQNEAQ. V shed 2 bases and J shed 8 bases, with 12 bases lying between them. CDR3 length: 14 amino acids. The DNA of the CDR3 is TGTGCCAGCAGCTTATGGGGGGGCGGCGAAAAACTGTTTTTT. Translated: CASSLWGGGEKLFF.

The J gene is TRBJ1-1, the V gene TRBV10-3; TRBD1 aligns across 11 bases. Germline V gene data show CDR1 as ENHRY and CDR2 as SYGVKD. This CDR3 region has 14 residues. J gave up 3 bases and V 7 bases, and 4 bases lay outside the gene matches. The CDR3 DNA follows: TGTGCCATCACCAAGGGACAGGGGGACACTGAAGCTTTCTTT. Translated, it gives CAITKGQGDTEAFF.

This rearrangement joins TRBV28 to TRBJ1-3; the D is unclear. Germline lookup yields CDR1 MDHEN and CDR2 SYDVKM. The V and J ends lost 8 bases and 1 base respectively, with 9 bases between them. The CDR3 consists of 13 residues. In nucleotides, the CDR3 is TGTGCCAGCCTCCCGGGATCTGGAAACACCATATATTTT. Its protein is CASLPGSGNTIYF.

The chain uses TRBV7-8 and TRBJ2-3, with TRBD2 identical over 13 bases. Per the germline V gene, CDR1 is SGHVS and CDR2 is FQNEAQ. Losses at the gene ends were 5 bases for V and 1 base for J; bases not matched to a gene: 9. The CDR3 is 18 amino acids. CDR3 DNA: TGTGCCAGCAGCCCCCGGACTAGCGGGAGAACGGGCACAGATACGCAGTATTTT. Its translation is CASSPRTSGRTGTDTQYF.

The chain links TRBV5-1 to TRBJ2-1, with 7 bases aligning to TRBD1. The germline CDR1 and CDR2 sequences are SGHRS and YFSETQ. The trim removed 4 bases at V and 3 bases at J, leaving 7 bases unmatched. The CDR3 is 15 residues long. Here the CDR3 reads CASSVDRSDYNEQFF. The CDR3, as DNA: TGCGCCAGCAGCGTGGACAGGTCAGACTACAATGAGCAGTTCTTC.

The chain couples TRBV7-2 to TRBJ2-2, with 9 bases aligning to TRBD1. After removal of 1 base from V and 6 bases from J, the junction contained 6 bases not matched to a gene. CDR1 is SGHTA and CDR2 is FQGNSA in the germline V gene. CDR3 size: 16 residues. The CDR3 DNA is TGTGCCAGCAGCTTAGTAGGGACAGGGTTTTCCGGGGAGCTGTTTTTT. Translation: CASSLVGTGFSGELFF.

CDR3 sequence (DNA): TGCAGCGTGAAGACAGCTAAGAACACCGGGGAGCTGTTTTTT. Amino acid sequence: CSVKTAKNTGELFF. V usage is TRBV29-1 and J usage is TRBJ2-2; weak D call: TRBD1 (5 bases). Germline CDR1 is SQVTM and CDR2 is ANQGSEA. The CDR3 is 14 residues long. The V and J ends lost 6 bases and 1 base respectively, with 12 bases between them.